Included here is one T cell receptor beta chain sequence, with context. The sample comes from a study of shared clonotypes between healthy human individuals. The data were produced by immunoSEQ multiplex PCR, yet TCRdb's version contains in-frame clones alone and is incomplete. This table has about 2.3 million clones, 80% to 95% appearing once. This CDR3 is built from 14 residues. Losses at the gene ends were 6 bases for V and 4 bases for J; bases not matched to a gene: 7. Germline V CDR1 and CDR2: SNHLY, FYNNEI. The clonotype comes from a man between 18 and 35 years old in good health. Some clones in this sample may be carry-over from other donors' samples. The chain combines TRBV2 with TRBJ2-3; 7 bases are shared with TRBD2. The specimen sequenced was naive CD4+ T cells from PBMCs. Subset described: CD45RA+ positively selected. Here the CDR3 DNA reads TGTGCCAGCAGGGGGACTATCCTGCCAGATACGCAGTATTTT. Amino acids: CASRGTILPDTQYF.